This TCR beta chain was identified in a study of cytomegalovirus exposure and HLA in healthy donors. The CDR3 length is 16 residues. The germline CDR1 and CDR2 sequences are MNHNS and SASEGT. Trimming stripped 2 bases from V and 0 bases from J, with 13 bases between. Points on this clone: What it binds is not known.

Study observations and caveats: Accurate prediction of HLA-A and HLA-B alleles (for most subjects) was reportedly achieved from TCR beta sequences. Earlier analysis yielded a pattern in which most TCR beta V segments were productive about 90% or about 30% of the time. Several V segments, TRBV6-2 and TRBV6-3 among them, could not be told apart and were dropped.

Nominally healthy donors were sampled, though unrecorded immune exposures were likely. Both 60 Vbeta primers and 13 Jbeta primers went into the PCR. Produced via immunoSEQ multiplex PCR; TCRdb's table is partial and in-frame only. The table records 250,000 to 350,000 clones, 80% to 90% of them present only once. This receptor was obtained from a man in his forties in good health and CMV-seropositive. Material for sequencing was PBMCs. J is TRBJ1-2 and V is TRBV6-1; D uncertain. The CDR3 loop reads CASSEFSPGTNYGYTF. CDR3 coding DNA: TGTGCCAGCAGTGAATTTTCCCCAGGTACTAACTATGGCTACACCTTC.